This record concerns one T cell receptor beta chain sequence. Its target antigen remains unknown. Per-base quality was not reported, and no clone a single base away is much larger than it. Trimming costs V 0 bases and J 3 bases, and their ends lie 15 bases apart. The CDR1 and CDR2 encoded by the germline V gene are SGDLS and YYNGEE. From cysteine to phenylalanine, the CDR3 is 16 amino acids long. CDR3 DNA is the only sequence kept; it has 48 bases, read in frame from the first base. The collaborating institutions used their own protocols to collect whole blood in K2EDTA tubes. For TCRbeta analysis, collaborators shipped samples in one of three forms: frozen whole blood, isolated PBMCs, or DNA extracted from either of those sample types. These data originate in a study of blood T cell repertoires in COVID-19 (dated by TCRdb to 2019 to 2021). A note on the overall study: Collaborator samples came from the United States, Italy and Spain and covered acute and convalescent phases of COVID-19. The material from the prospective study consisted of cDNA or gDNA derived from T cells, B-cell-depleted T cells, or PBMCs. The repertoires were released in a freely available public database intended as a resource for research on the immune response to SARS-CoV-2. A de-identified subject ID, COVID-19 status, age in years and sex were almost always included in the sample metadata. The samples were drawn from the first 160 participants of the ongoing ImmuneRACE study and from more than 1,000 subjects provided by 6 global collaborators. Where available, HLA class I and class II types were obtained from metadata supplied by the sample provider rather than from assay-based typing. Subjects who had been exposed to COVID-19, were actively infected with it, or had recovered from it provided the deeply sampled blood TCRbeta repertoires that made up the dataset. Overall study results and their limits: How much clinical and demographic metadata was included differed by source and by participant, and the metadata was provided uncurated.

TCRbeta CDR3 regions were amplified from genomic DNA by means of the immunoSEQ Assay, a bias-controlled multiplex PCR. Per the authors' processing: Nucleated cell counts per sample were estimated from amplification of reference gene primers within the assay. Sequence reads were collapsed and filtered to measure the absolute abundance of every unique TCRbeta CDR3 rearrangement. Productive Simpson clonality was computed per sample as the square root of Simpson's diversity index over productive rearrangements. What TCRdb holds here is the immuneACCESS table cut down to in-frame rearrangements. Part of the clones is not present; checked against another copy, under half of the missing clones reflect an unresolved V gene, and the others are unexplained. That table gives V, J and clone size, and the DNA gave D and trimming. The sample has tens of thousands of clones on record, 90% of them singletons. The ten largest clones add up to 4.8% of the sample.

Rearrangement joined TRBV9 to TRBJ1-1, with an unclear D gene assignment. The source is a human donor in a cohort sampled during active COVID-19. The sample was peripheral blood. The CDR3 reads CASSVGPDIYHTEAFF. The DNA sequence reads TGTGCCAGCAGCGTAGGACCAGACATTTACCACACTGAAGCTTTCTTT.